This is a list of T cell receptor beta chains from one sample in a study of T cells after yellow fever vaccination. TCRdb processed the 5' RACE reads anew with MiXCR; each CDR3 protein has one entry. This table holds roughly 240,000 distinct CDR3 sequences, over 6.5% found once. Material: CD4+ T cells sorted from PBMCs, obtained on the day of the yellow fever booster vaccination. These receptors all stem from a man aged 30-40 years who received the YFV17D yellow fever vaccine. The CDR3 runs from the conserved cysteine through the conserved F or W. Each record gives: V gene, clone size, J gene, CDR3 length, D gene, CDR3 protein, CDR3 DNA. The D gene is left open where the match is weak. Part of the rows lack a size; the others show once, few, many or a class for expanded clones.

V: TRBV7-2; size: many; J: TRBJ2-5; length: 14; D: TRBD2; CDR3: CASSYQTSKETQYF; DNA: TGTGCCAGCAGCTACCAGACTAGCAAAGAGACCCAGTACTTC
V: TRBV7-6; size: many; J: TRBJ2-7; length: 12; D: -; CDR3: CASSFGDGGQYF; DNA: TGTGCCAGCAGCTTTGGGGACGGGGGGCAGTACTTC
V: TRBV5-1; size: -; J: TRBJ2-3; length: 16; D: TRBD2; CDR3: CASSNGLAEKTDTQYF; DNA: TGCGCCAGCAGCAACGGACTAGCGGAGAAAACAGATACGCAGTATTTT
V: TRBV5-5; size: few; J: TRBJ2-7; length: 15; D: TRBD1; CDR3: CASSLEGQPSYEQYF; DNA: TGTGCCAGCAGCTTGGAGGGACAGCCTTCCTACGAGCAGTACTTC
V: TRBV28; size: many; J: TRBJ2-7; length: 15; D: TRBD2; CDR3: CASSSQAGGPYEQYF; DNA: TGTGCCAGCAGCTCGCAAGCGGGAGGGCCCTACGAGCAGTACTTC
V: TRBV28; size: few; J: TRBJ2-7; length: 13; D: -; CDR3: CASGTPGSYEQYF; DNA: TGTGCCAGTGGGACCCCCGGCTCCTACGAGCAGTACTTC
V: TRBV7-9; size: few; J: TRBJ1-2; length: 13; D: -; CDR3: CASSSQGAVGYTF; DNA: TGTGCCAGCAGCTCACAGGGTGCGGTTGGCTACACCTTC
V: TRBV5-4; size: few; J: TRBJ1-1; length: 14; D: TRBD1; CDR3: CASSVLRGDTEAFF; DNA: TGTGCCAGCAGCGTACTCAGGGGGGACACTGAAGCTTTCTTT
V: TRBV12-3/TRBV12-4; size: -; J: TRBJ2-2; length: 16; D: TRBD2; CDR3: CASSFVAGARTGELFF; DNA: TGTGCCAGCAGTTTTGTCGCGGGAGCGAGAACCGGGGAGCTGTTTTTT
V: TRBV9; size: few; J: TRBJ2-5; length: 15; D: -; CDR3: CASSYRTSSQETQYF; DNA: TGTGCCAGCAGCTATCGGACCTCGAGCCAAGAGACCCAGTACTTC
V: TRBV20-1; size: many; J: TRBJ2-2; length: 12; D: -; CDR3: CSASFSRGELFF; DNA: TGCAGTGCTAGTTTTTCCCGCGGGGAGCTGTTTTTT
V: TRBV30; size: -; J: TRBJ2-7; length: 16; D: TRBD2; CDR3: CAWSVRKAGGSYEQYF; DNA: TGTGCCTGGAGTGTACGTAAAGCGGGAGGCTCCTACGAGCAGTACTTC
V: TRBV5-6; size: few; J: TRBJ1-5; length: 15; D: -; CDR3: CASSLSRGVGQPQHF; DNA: TGTGCCAGCAGCTTGTCCCGGGGGGTAGGACAGCCCCAGCATTTT
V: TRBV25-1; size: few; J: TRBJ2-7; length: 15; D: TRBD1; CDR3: CASSEFGQGKYEQYF; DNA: TGTGCCAGCAGTGAATTTGGACAGGGGAAATACGAGCAGTACTTC
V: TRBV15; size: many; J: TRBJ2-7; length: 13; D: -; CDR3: CATSREGSYEQYF; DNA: TGTGCCACCAGCAGAGAGGGGTCCTACGAGCAGTACTTC
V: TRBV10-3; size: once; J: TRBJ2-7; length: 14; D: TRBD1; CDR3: CAISPDRDRGEQYF; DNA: TGTGCCATCAGTCCCGACAGGGACAGGGGCGAGCAGTACTTC
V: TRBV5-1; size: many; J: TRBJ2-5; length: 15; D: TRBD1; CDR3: CASSEPTGAEETQYF; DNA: TGCGCCAGCAGCGAGCCGACAGGGGCTGAAGAGACCCAGTACTTC
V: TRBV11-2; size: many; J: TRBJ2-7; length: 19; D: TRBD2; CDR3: CASSSPGTSGRKSSYEQYF; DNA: TGTGCCAGCAGCTCCCCCGGGACTAGCGGGAGGAAAAGCTCCTACGAGCAGTACTTC
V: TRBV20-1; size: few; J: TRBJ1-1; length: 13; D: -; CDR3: CSARAGYYTEAFF; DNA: TGCAGTGCTAGAGCTGGGTATTACACTGAAGCTTTCTTT
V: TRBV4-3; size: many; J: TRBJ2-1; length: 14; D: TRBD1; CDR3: CASSLGQGRGEQFF; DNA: TGCGCCAGCAGCCTTGGACAGGGGAGGGGTGAGCAGTTCTTC
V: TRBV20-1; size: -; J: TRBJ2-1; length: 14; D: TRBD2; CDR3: CSAPTSGSYNEQFF; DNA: TGCAGTGCTCCGACTAGCGGGAGCTACAATGAGCAGTTCTTC
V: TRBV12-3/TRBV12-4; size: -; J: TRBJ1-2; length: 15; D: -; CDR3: CASSTGSVLTNGYTF; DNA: TGTGCCAGCAGCACCGGGAGCGTATTGACCAATGGCTACACCTTC
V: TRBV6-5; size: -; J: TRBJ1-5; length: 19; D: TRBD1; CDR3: CASSFIRDRSQISNQPQHF; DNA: TGTGCCAGCAGTTTCATAAGGGACAGGAGCCAGATTAGCAATCAGCCCCAGCATTTT
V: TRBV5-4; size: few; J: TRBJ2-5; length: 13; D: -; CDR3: CASSFGKSETQYF; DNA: TGTGCCAGCAGCTTTGGGAAGAGCGAGACCCAGTACTTC
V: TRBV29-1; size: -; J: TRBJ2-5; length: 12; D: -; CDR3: CSDRDGGETQYF; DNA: TGCAGCGACCGGGACGGAGGAGAGACCCAGTACTTC
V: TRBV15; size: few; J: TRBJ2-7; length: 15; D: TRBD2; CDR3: CATSLGLAGPYEQYF; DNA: TGTGCCACCAGCCTCGGACTAGCGGGCCCCTACGAGCAGTACTTC
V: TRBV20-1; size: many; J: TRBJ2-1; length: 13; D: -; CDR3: CSAAGRTNSEQFF; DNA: TGCAGTGCTGCGGGACGGACTAACAGTGAGCAGTTCTTC
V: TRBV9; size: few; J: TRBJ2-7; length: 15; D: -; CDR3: CASSVDGGLGYEQYF; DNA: TGTGCCAGCAGCGTTGATGGGGGCCTTGGGTACGAGCAGTACTTC
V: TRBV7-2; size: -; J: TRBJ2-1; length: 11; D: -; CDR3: CATSFATEQFF; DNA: TGTGCCACCAGCTTCGCCACTGAGCAGTTCTTC
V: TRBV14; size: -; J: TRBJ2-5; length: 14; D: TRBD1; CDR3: CASSRMTGGETQYF; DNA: TGTGCCAGCAGCCGAATGACAGGGGGTGAGACCCAGTACTTC
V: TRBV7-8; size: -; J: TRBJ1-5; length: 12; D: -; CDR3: CASSLERGPQHF; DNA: TGTGCCAGCAGCTTAGAACGGGGGCCCCAGCATTTT
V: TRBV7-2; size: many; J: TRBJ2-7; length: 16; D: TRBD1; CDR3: CASSLLTGGAGHEQYF; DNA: TGTGCCAGCAGCTTGCTGACAGGGGGCGCTGGCCACGAGCAGTACTTC
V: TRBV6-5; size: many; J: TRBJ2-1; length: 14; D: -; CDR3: CASSKEYGSNEQFF; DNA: TGTGCCAGCAGCAAGGAATACGGCTCGAATGAGCAGTTCTTC
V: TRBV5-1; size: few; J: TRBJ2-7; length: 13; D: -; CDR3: CASSLDLGYEQYF; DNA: TGCGCCAGCAGCTTGGACTTAGGGTACGAGCAGTACTTC